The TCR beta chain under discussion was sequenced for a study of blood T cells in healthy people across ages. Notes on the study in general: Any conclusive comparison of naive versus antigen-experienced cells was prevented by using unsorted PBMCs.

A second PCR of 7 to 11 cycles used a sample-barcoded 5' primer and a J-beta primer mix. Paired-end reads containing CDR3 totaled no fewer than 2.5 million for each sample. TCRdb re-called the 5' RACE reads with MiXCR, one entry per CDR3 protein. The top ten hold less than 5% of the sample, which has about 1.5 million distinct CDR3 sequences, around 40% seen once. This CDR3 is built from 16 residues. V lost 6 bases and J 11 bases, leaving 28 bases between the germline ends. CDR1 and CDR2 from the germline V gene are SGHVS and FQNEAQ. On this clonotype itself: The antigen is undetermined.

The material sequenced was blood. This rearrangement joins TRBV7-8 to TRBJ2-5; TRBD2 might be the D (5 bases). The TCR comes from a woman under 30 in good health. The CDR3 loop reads CASSLERFGLGNEQYF. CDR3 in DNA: TGTGCCAGCAGTCTCGAGCGGTTCGGCTTGGGGAATGAGCAGTACTTC.